A selection of T cell receptor beta chains follows, all from one sample in a study of TIL therapy for anti-PD-1-resistant metastatic lung cancer. Method: immunoSEQ multiplex PCR; TCRdb's copy keeps in-frame clones and lacks some. The repertoire holds about 50,000 clones, with less than 75% as singletons. The source material was tumor tissue, sampled at baseline. These receptors came from a person between 30 and 79 years old with non-small cell lung cancer. Both conserved end residues are part of each CDR3. A D gene is named only where the DNA matches it firmly. For some rows the clone size is stated as once, few or many, or as a class when expanded; others skip it.

J gene,clone size,V gene,D gene,CDR3 protein,CDR3 DNA
TRBJ2-7,-,TRBV7-9,TRBD2,CASSSGGLRYEQYF,TGTGCCAGCAGCTCGGGGGGGCTCCGGTACGAGCAGTACTTC
TRBJ1-6,-,TRBV27,-,CASRDHSSYNSPLHF,TGTGCCAGCAGGGATCATAGCTCCTATAATTCACCCCTCCACTTT
TRBJ1-1,-,TRBV14,TRBD1,CASSQRTGRRTEAFF,TGTGCCAGCAGCCAAAGGACAGGGAGGAGGACTGAAGCTTTCTTT
TRBJ2-7,few,TRBV11-3,TRBD1,CASSMRGRYEQYF,TGTGCCAGCAGCATGAGGGGGCGGTACGAGCAGTACTTC
TRBJ2-1,-,TRBV13,TRBD2,CASSSSGRPYNEQFF,TGTGCCAGCAGCTCTAGCGGGAGGCCTTACAATGAGCAGTTCTTC
TRBJ2-1,-,TRBV18,-,CASSPSRDNEQFF,TGTGCCAGCTCACCATCCAGGGACAATGAGCAGTTCTTC
TRBJ2-7,-,TRBV5-1,-,CASSTPRGLSSYEQYF,TGCGCCAGCAGCACGCCCAGGGGACTGAGCTCCTACGAGCAGTACTTC
TRBJ1-2,few,TRBV30,-,CAWTLGGSYGYTF,TGTGCCTGGACACTGGGGGGAAGCTATGGCTACACCTTC
TRBJ1-5,few,TRBV4-1,TRBD1,CASSQEQGAYQPQHF,TGCGCCAGCAGCCAAGAACAGGGGGCGTATCAGCCCCAGCATTTT
TRBJ2-1,-,TRBV6-5,-,CASSAGVLSYNEQFF,TGTGCCAGCAGTGCCGGAGTCCTCTCCTACAATGAGCAGTTCTTC
TRBJ1-5,-,TRBV19,-,CASSINRDQPQHF,TGTGCCAGTAGTATTAACAGGGATCAGCCCCAGCATTTT
TRBJ2-2,few,TRBV5-1,-,CASSGVSNTGELFF,TGCGCCAGCAGCGGGGTATCGAACACCGGGGAGCTGTTTTTT
TRBJ2-7,-,TRBV7-2,TRBD1,CASSSDRVRQYF,TGTGCCAGCAGCTCCGACAGGGTAAGGCAGTACTTC
TRBJ2-3,few,TRBV6-5,TRBD1,CASSGTELRDTQYF,TGTGCCAGCAGCGGGACAGAACTCAGGGATACGCAGTATTTT
TRBJ1-3,-,TRBV5-4,-,CASSSQGWGSGNTIYF,TGTGCCAGCAGCTCACAGGGATGGGGCTCTGGAAACACCATATATTTT
TRBJ1-1,-,TRBV5-4,-,CASSLRARGEAFF,TGTGCCAGCAGCTTGAGGGCGCGGGGTGAAGCTTTCTTT
TRBJ2-1,-,TRBV5-4,-,CASSLSAGNEQFF,TGTGCCAGCAGCTTGTCGGCAGGGAATGAGCAGTTCTTC
TRBJ2-1,few,TRBV18,TRBD2,CASSPRLAGGAYNEQFF,TGTGCCAGCTCACCACGACTAGCGGGAGGCGCCTACAATGAGCAGTTCTTC
TRBJ2-5,-,TRBV7-6,TRBD2,CASSLSSSLAGGNQYF,TGTGCCAGCAGCTTATCCTCGTCTTTGGCGGGGGGTAACCAGTACTTC
TRBJ2-3,-,TRBV9,-,CASSVVKGFTDTQYF,TGTGCCAGCAGCGTAGTGAAGGGATTCACAGATACGCAGTATTTT
TRBJ1-2,-,TRBV2,-,CASGGEVYGYTF,TGTGCCAGCGGGGGTGAGGTCTATGGCTACACCTTC
TRBJ2-5,-,TRBV7-2,-,CASSPAPGGTQYF,TGTGCCAGCAGCCCAGCCCCGGGCGGGACCCAGTACTTC
TRBJ1-1,-,TRBV28,-,CASSSPQDLNTEAFF,TGTGCCAGCAGCTCTCCCCAGGACCTGAACACTGAAGCTTTCTTT
TRBJ1-1,few,TRBV2,TRBD1,CASRPLGTAIEAFF,TGTGCCAGCAGACCATTGGGGACAGCCATTGAAGCTTTCTTT
TRBJ2-7,-,TRBV4-3,-,CASSQDLGGNVRQYF,TGCGCCAGCAGCCAAGATCTTGGGGGCAACGTCCGTCAGTACTTC
TRBJ2-7,-,TRBV10-3,TRBD2,CAISDTGTRDWQYF,TGTGCCATCAGTGATACCGGGACTAGGGACTGGCAGTACTTC
TRBJ2-5,-,TRBV2,-,CASSVLRGPGEQYF,TGTGCCAGCAGTGTATTGAGGGGGCCGGGGGAGCAGTACTTC
TRBJ2-3,-,TRBV7-6,-,CASSFTDTQYF,TGTGCCAGCAGCTTCACAGATACGCAGTATTTT
TRBJ2-7,many,TRBV18,-,CASSPVTPGDEQYF,TGTGCCAGCTCACCAGTCACACCGGGGGACGAGCAGTACTTC
TRBJ2-1,-,TRBV29-1,-,CSVGGGGPNEQFF,TGCAGCGTGGGAGGGGGGGGTCCTAATGAGCAGTTCTTC
TRBJ2-7,-,TRBV27,-,CASSLVPGPYEQYF,TGTGCCAGCAGTTTGGTCCCCGGGCCCTACGAGCAGTACTTC
TRBJ2-3,-,TRBV7-2,-,CASSPRPFTDTQYF,TGTGCCAGCAGCCCTCGGCCCTTCACAGATACGCAGTATTTT
TRBJ1-4,-,TRBV6-1,-,CASLAGANEKLFF,TGTGCCAGCCTGGCAGGCGCAAATGAAAAACTGTTTTTT
TRBJ1-2,-,TRBV6-1,-,CASSESSSSYGYTF,TGTGCCAGCAGTGAAAGCAGCAGCTCCTATGGCTACACCTTC
TRBJ2-1,once,TRBV5-4,TRBD2,CASSLDLDAGVNEQFF,TGTGCCAGCAGCTTGGATCTGGACGCGGGAGTTAATGAGCAGTTCTTC
TRBJ1-1,-,TRBV29-1,TRBD1,CSVVSRDRGWSTEAFF,TGCAGCGTTGTCTCCCGGGACAGGGGATGGAGCACTGAAGCTTTCTTT
TRBJ2-2,-,TRBV9,-,CASSVRGSGGVGELFF,TGTGCCAGCAGCGTCCGCGGGTCCGGGGGCGTCGGGGAGCTGTTTTTT
TRBJ2-1,once,TRBV19,-,CASSKGRGAADEQFF,TGTGCCAGTAGTAAGGGCCGAGGAGCGGCGGATGAGCAGTTCTTC
TRBJ2-5,-,TRBV11-3,-,CASSPDSKTQYF,TGTGCCAGCAGCCCCGATAGTAAGACCCAGTACTTC
TRBJ1-2,-,TRBV30,-,CAWSARRANYGYTF,TGTGCCTGGAGCGCCCGCCGTGCTAACTATGGCTACACCTTC
TRBJ1-1,-,TRBV19,-,CASSIHTEAFF,TGTGCCAGTAGTATACACACTGAAGCTTTCTTT
TRBJ2-5,once,TRBV15,-,CATSQAAETQYF,TGTGCCACCAGCCAAGCGGCAGAGACCCAGTACTTC
TRBJ2-5,-,TRBV30,TRBD2,CAWAGLAGSELETQYF,TGTGCCTGGGCGGGACTAGCGGGCTCAGAGTTAGAGACCCAGTACTTC
TRBJ2-1,once,TRBV5-6,TRBD2,CASSFGLAGGVYNEQFF,TGTGCCAGCAGCTTTGGACTAGCGGGAGGGGTGTACAATGAGCAGTTCTTC
TRBJ2-5,-,TRBV18,-,CASHTGEETQYF,TGTGCCAGCCATACTGGGGAAGAGACCCAGTACTTC
TRBJ2-7,-,TRBV29-1,TRBD1,CSVDTGTGTFYEQYF,TGCAGCGTGGATACCGGGACAGGTACCTTCTACGAGCAGTACTTC
TRBJ2-5,-,TRBV7-2,-,CASSREETQYF,TGTGCCAGCAGCCGAGAAGAGACCCAGTACTTC
TRBJ1-4,-,TRBV2,-,CASTPTAFATNEKLFF,TGTGCCAGCACCCCGACAGCTTTTGCAACTAATGAAAAACTGTTTTTT
TRBJ2-7,-,TRBV5-4,TRBD2,CASSSPYSGGDSYEQYF,TGTGCCAGCAGCTCCCCATACTCGGGAGGCGACTCCTACGAGCAGTACTTC
TRBJ2-2,-,TRBV19,-,CASSNAWSGELFF,TGTGCCAGTAGTAACGCCTGGTCCGGGGAGCTGTTTTTT
TRBJ2-2,few,TRBV2,TRBD1,CASRDRVLTGELFF,TGTGCCAGCAGGGACAGGGTTTTGACCGGGGAGCTGTTTTTT
TRBJ2-3,-,TRBV25-1,-,CASSPANRGTDTQYF,TGTGCCAGCTCCCCCGCCAACAGGGGCACAGATACGCAGTATTTT
TRBJ2-7,-,TRBV5-1,TRBD2,CASSLEGTSPLYEQYF,TGCGCCAGCAGCTTGGAAGGGACTAGCCCCCTCTACGAGCAGTACTTC
TRBJ2-1,-,TRBV11-3,TRBD2,CASSQHGTSGNNEQFF,TGTGCCAGCAGCCAACACGGGACTAGCGGAAACAATGAGCAGTTCTTC